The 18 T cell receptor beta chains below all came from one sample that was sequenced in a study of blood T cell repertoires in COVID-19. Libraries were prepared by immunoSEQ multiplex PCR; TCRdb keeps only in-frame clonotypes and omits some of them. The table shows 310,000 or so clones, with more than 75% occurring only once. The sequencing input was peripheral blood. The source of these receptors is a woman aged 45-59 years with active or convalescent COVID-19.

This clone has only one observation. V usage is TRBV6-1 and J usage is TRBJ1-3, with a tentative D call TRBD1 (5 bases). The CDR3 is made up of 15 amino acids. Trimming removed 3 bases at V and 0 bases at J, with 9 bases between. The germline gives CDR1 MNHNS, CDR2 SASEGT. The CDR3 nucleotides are TGTGCCAGCAGTGAGGGGCGGCTCTCTGGAAACACCATATATTTT. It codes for CASSEGRLSGNTIYF.

The CDR3 region has the DNA TGCAGTGCTAGTTCTTTGAGGGGGCGGGGAAACTACGAGCAGTACTTC. Its protein is CSASSLRGRGNYEQYF. The chain joins TRBV20-1 to TRBJ2-7, with D possibly TRBD1 on 7 matching bases. Trimming took off 3 bases at V and 3 bases at J, with 21 bases between the two ends. There are 16 residues in the CDR3. CDR1 is DFQATT, CDR2 SNEGSKA, per germline (reference sequence).

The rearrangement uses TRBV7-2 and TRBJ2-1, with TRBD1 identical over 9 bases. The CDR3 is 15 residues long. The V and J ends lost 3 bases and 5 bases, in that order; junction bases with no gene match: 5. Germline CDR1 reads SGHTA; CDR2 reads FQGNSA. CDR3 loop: CASSFDRGTHNEQFF. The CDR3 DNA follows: TGTGCCAGCAGCTTCGACAGGGGGACCCACAATGAGCAGTTCTTC.

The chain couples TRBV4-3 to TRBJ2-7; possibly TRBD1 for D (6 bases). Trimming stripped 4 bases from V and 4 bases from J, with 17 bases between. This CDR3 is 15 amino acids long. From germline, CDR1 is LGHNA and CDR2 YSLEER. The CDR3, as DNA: TGCGCCAGCAGCCGGTACGTTGGACAGCAGTACGAGCAGTACTTC. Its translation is CASSRYVGQQYEQYF.

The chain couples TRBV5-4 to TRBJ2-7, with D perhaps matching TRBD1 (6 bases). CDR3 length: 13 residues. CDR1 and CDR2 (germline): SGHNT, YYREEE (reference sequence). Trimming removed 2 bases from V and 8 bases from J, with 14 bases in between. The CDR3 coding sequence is TGTGCCAGCAGCTTAGTACAGGGAAGGAAGCAGTACTTC. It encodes CASSLVQGRKQYF.

The CDR3 bases are TGTGCCAGCAGCCAAGATCTTGAAACAGGGAGTGGCTACACCTTC. Encoded protein: CASSQDLETGSGYTF. This chain joins TRBV3-1 (or the pseudogene TRBV3-2) and TRBJ1-2, with a weak D call TRBD1 (6 bases). The germline CDR1 and CDR2 sequences are LGHDT and YNNKEL (reference sequence). The V end lost 0 bases, the J end lost 7 bases, and 15 bases lay between the germline ends. There are 15 residues in the CDR3.

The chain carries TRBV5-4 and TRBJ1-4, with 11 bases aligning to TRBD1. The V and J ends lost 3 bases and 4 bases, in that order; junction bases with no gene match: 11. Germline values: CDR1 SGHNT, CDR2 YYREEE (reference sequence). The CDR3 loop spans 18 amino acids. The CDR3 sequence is CASSSPRDRGSSNEKLFF. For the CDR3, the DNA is TGTGCCAGCAGCTCGCCCCGGGACAGGGGGTCTAGTAATGAAAAACTGTTTTTT.

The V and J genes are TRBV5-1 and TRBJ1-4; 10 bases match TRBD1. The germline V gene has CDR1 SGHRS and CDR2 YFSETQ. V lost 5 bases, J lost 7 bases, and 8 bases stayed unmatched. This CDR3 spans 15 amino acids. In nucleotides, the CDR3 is TGCGCCAGCAGAAGCACGACAGGGGGCGGTGAAAAACTGTTTTTT. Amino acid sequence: CASRSTTGGGEKLFF. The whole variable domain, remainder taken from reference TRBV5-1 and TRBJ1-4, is KAGVTQTPRYLIKTRGQQVTLSCSPISGHRSVSWYQQTPGQGLQFLFEYFSETQRNKGNFPGRFSGRQFSNSRSEMNVSTLELGDSALYLCASRSTTGGGEKLFFGSGTQLSVL.

CDR3: CASSLLLPQETQYF. The CDR3 nucleotides are TGTGCCAGCAGCTTATTACTACCTCAAGAGACCCAGTACTTC. The chain uses TRBV11-1 and TRBJ2-5, with no clear D. CDR1 SGHAT and CDR2 FQDESV come from the germline V gene (reference sequence). Trimming shortened V by 2 bases and J by 2 bases, and 9 bases separated the two germline ends. The CDR3 is made up of 14 amino acids.

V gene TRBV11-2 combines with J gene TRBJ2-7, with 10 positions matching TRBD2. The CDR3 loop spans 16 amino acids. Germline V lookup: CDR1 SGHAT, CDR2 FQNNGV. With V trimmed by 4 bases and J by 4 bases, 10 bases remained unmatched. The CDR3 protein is CASSSPSTSGSYEQYF. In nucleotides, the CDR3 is TGTGCCAGCAGCTCCCCCTCGACTAGCGGGTCGTACGAGCAGTACTTC.

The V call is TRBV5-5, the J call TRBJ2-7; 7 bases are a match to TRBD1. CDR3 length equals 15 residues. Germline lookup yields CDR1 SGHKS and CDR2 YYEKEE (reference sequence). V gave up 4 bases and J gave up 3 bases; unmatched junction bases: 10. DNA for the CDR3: TGTGCCAGCAGCCGAACAGGGGTCGAGGGCTACGAGCAGTACTTC. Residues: CASSRTGVEGYEQYF.

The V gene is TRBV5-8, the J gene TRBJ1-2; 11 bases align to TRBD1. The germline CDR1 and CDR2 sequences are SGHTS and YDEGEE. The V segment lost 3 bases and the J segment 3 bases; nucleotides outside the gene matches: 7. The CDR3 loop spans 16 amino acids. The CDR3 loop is CASSWSGTGGDYGYTF. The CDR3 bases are TGTGCCAGCAGCTGGTCCGGGACAGGGGGAGACTATGGCTACACCTTC.

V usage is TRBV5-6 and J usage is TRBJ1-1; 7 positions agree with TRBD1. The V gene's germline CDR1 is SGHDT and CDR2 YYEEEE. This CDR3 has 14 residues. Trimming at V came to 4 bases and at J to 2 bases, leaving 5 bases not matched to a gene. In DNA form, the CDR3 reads TGTGCCAGCAGCCGTGGGACAGCAAACACTGAAGCTTTCTTT. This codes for CASSRGTANTEAFF.

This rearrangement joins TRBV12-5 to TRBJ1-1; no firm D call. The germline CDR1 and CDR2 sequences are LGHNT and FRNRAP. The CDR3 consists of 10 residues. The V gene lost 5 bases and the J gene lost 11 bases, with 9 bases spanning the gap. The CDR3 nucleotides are TGTGCTAGTGGTACGCGAGGGGCTTTCTTT. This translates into CASGTRGAFF.

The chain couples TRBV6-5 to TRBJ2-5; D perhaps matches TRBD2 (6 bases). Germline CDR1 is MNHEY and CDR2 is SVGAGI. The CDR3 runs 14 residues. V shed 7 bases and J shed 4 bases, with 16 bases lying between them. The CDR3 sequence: CASMGAGRGETQYF. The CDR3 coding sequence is TGTGCCAGCATGGGTGCCGGGCGGGGAGAGACCCAGTACTTC.

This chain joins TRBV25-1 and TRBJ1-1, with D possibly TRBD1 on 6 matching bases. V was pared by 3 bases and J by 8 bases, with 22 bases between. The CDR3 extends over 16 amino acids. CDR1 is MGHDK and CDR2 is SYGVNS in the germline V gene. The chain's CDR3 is CASSDRGGGGTREAFF. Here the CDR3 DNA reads TGTGCCAGCAGTGACCGGGGTGGGGGCGGCACGCGAGAAGCTTTCTTT.

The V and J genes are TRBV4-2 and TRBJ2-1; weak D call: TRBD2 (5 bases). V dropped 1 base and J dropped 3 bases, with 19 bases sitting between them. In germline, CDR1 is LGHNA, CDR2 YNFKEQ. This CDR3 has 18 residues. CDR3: CASSQVGGDSVNYNEQFF. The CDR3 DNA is TGTGCCAGCAGCCAAGTTGGTGGGGATAGCGTTAACTACAATGAGCAGTTCTTC.

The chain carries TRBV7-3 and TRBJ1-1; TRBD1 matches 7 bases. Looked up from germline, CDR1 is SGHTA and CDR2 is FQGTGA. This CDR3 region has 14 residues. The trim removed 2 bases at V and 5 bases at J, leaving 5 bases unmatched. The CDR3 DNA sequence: TGTGCCAGCAGCTTAGACAGGGTCGGGACTGAAGCTTTCTTT. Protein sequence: CASSLDRVGTEAFF. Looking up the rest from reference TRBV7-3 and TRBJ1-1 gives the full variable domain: GAGVSQTPSNKVTEKGKYVELRCDPISGHTALYWYRQSLGQGPEFLIYFQGTGAADDSGLPNDRFFAVRPEGSVSTLKIQRTERGDSAVYLCASSLDRVGTEAFFGQGTRLTVV.